This T cell receptor (beta chain) was identified in a study of post-analysis software for immune sequencing data. Notes on the study in general: Included in a set of five TRBV segments more frequent in patients than controls were TRBV5-6, TRBV5-1 and TRBV20-1. Significantly lower normalized Chao1 diversity was found in patients with multiple sclerosis relative to controls.

The library was made from cDNA and included unique molecular identifiers. Each CDR3 protein gets one entry after TCRdb re-called the PCR reads with MiXCR. The sample shows fewer than 850,000 distinct CDR3 sequences, roughly 50% of them seen only once. The V segment lost 3 bases and the J segment 5 bases; nucleotides outside the gene matches: 10. The CDR3 runs to 16 residues. The germline CDR1 and CDR2 sequences are SEHNR and FQNEAQ (reference sequence). Remarks on this clonotype: Its antigen is currently unknown.

This chain links TRBV7-9 with TRBJ2-3, with 8 positions matching TRBD2. The receptor comes from a girl aged 5-17 years with multiple sclerosis. The sample consisted of blood. The DNA for the CDR3 is TGTGCCAGCAGCTTCCCTCCTCGCGGGGGGAAAGATACGCAGTATTTT. Amino acids: CASSFPPRGGKDTQYF.